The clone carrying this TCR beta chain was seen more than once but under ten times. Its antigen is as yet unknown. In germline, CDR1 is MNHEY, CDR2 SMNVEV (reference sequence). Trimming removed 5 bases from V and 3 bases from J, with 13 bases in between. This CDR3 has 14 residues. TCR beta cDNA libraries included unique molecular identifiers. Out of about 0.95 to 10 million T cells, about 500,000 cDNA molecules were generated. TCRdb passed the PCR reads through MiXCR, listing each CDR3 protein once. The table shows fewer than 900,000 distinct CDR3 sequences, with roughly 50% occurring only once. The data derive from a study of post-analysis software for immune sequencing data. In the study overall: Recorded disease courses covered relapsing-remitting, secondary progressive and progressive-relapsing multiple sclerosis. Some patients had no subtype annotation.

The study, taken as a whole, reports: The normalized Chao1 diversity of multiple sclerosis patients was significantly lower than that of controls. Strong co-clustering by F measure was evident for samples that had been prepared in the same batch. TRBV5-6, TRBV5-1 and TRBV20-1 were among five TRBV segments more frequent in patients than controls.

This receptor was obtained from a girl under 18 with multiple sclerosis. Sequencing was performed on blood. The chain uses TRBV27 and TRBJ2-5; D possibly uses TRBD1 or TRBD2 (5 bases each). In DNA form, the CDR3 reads TGTGCCAGCAGTCGATCTGGGACCGAAGAGACCCAGTACTTC. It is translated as CASSRSGTEETQYF.